This T cell receptor (beta chain) was sequenced in a study of blood T cells in healthy people across ages (dated by TCRdb to between 2015 and 2016). A note on the overall study: In model experiments, roughly one uniquely barcoded TCR beta cDNA molecule per two T cells was captured by template switching. Age-related changes in TCR beta repertoire diversity were measured in the study by deep sequencing normalized with unique cDNA molecular identifiers. Four age groups were formed from the donors: young (average around 15 years), middle-aged (approximately 40), aged (roughly 56) and long-lived (about 80). To avoid experimental bias, donors of different ages were spread randomly across the sequencing lanes. Two additional independent replicas of 1 million unique cDNA reads from the same blood draw were analyzed for two donors (one aged 18 to 30 and one aged 80 or older).

About this clonotype: The target of this receptor is not known. No per-base quality is available; no much larger clone lies one base away.

Study-wide conclusions, independent of this receptor: Observed TCR beta diversity correlated strongly with the percentage of naive T cells measured by flow cytometry. Estimates of total diversity based on one million sequenced T cells were considered lower bounds and underestimates. Compared with the aged group, the long-lived group had more naive CD4+ T cells, fewer expanded clones and increased TCR diversity, a pattern suggesting age selection. Donor CMV infection status was unknown, potentially confounding age-related changes in expanded clonotypes. Since profiling was done on bulk unsorted PBMCs, naive and antigen-experienced compartments could not be conclusively compared. Observed TCR beta diversity per million T cells fell roughly linearly with age, and a significant reduction was already apparent by age approximately 41.

Its CDR3 holds 13 amino acids, cysteine through phenylalanine. The only DNA kept is the CDR3, 39 bases in frame from the first base. V and J lose 0 bases and 3 bases, and a span of 6 bases separates them. The library came from 5' RACE. Sequenced using an Illumina HiSeq 2500. A second PCR of roughly 7 to 11 cycles was performed with a sample-barcoded 5' primer and a J-beta primer mix. Each TCR beta cDNA molecule received a unique molecular identifier from a template-switch 5' adaptor carrying 12 random nucleotides. Each sample yielded at least 3 million CDR3-containing paired-end reads. First-strand cDNA was synthesized from all RNA with the Mint cDNA synthesis kit, primed by a TRBC-specific oligonucleotide. All cDNA was treated with uracil-DNA glycosylase and then went through a first 18-cycle PCR with the universal primers M1SS and BC2_uni_R. On the authors' methods: For normalization, 1 million high-quality reads were randomly selected from each sample, with every read carrying a distinct molecular identifier. Reads sharing molecular identifiers were discarded rather than binned into consensus sequences. MiTCR, set to a Q25 quality threshold and the strictest error-elimination algorithm, was used for CDR3 identification, clonotype clustering and error correction. A nonparametric unseen species model using Euler transformation provided a lower-bound estimate of total TCR beta diversity. In-frame beta chains were kept once TCRdb had trimmed the public reads at Q25 with fastp and called clones with MiXCR. Entries that share a CDR3 protein sequence are merged under the most common genes and DNA. TCRdb, rather than the study authors, made the V and J calls. Here the sample has over 600,000 distinct CDR3 sequences; around three fifths occur a single time. The top ten constitute roughly 25% of the sample.

The donors were 40 or so Caucasian individuals from Russia, aged about 6 to 100 years, who were systemically healthy. Approximately 9.7 milliliters of peripheral blood were drawn from each donor into EDTA-treated Vacutainer tubes. Ficoll-Paque density-gradient centrifugation was used to isolate PBMCs, with at least 6.5 million per sample. Trizol reagent was used to extract total RNA from PBMCs, with at least 5.5 micrograms per sample. For every donor, an aliquot of PBMCs went through flow cytometry to measure the percentages of naive CD45RAhigh/CD27high T cells. The chain is made from TRBV12-3 or TRBV12-4 and TRBJ2-7, with the D gene call left open. The sequence derives from a man in his forties or fifties in good health. Sequencing was done on a sample of blood. The sequence in DNA is TGTGCCAGCAGTTTAGCGACACACTACGAGCAGTACTTC. Its coded protein is CASSLATHYEQYF.